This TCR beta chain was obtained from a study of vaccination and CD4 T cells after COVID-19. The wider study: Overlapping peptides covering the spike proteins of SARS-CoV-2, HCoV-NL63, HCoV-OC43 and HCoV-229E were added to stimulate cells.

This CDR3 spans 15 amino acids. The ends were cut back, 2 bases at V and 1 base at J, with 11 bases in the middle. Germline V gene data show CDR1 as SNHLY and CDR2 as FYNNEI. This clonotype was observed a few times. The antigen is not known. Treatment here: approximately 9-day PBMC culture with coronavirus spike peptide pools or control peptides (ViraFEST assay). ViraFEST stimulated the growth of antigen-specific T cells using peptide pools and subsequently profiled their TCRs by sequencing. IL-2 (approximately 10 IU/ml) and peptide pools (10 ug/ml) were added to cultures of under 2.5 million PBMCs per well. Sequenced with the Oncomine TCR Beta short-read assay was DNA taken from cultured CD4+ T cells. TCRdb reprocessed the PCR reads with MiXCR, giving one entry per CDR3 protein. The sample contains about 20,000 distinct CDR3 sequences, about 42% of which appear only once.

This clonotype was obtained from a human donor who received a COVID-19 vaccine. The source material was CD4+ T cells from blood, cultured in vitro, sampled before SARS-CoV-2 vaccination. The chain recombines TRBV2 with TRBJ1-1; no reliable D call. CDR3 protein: CASSERPGENTEAFF. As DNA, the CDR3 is TGTGCCAGCAGTGAAAGGCCCGGAGAGAACACTGAAGCTTTCTTT. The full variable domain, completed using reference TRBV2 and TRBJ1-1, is EPEVTQTPSHQVTQMGQEVILRCVPISNHLYFYWYRQILGQKVEFLVSFYNNEISEKSEIFDDQFSVERPDGSNFTLKIRSTKLEDSAMYFCASSERPGENTEAFFGQGTRLTVV.